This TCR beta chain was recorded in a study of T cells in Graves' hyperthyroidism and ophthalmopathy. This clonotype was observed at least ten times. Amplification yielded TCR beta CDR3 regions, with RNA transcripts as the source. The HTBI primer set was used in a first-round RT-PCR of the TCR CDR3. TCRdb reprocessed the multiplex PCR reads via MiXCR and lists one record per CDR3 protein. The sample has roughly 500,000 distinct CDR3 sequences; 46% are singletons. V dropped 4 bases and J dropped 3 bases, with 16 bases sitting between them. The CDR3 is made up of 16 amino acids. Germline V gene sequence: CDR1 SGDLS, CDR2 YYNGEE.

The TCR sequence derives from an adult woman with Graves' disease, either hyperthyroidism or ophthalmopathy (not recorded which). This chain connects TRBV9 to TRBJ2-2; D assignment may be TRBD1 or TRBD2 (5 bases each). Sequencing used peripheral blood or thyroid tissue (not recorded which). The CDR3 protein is CASSLTGTPDTGELFF. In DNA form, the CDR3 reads TGTGCCAGCAGCCTCACCGGGACCCCAGACACCGGGGAGCTGTTTTTT.